These 14 T cell receptor beta chains share one sample of origin, sequenced in a study of Graves' ophthalmopathy and Graves' hyperthyroidism. Amplified TCR beta CDR3 regions were obtained using RNA transcripts as template. HTBI-primed first-round RT-PCR preceded second-round multiplex PCR. Using its own MiXCR run on the multiplex PCR reads, TCRdb lists one record per CDR3 protein. Of around 1,000,000 distinct CDR3 sequences in the sample, less than 45% were seen once. The sample comprised peripheral blood or thyroid tissue (not recorded which). The receptors stem from an adult man with Graves' hyperthyroidism.

This clonotype showed up many times. J is TRBJ2-7 and V is TRBV5-1, with 9 bases fitting TRBD2. In germline, CDR1 is SGHRS, CDR2 YFSETQ. The V gene end was trimmed by 0 bases and the J gene end by 7 bases; junction bases not matched to a gene: 5. This CDR3 region has 14 residues. CDR3 sequence (DNA): TGCGCCAGCAGCTTGGGACTAGCGGCCTGGGAGCAGTACTTC. Its protein product is CASSLGLAAWEQYF.

On this clonotype itself: Since a much larger clone is just one base distant, this may be a read error. This chain's CDR3 is CAIRYQGYTGELFF. CDR3 DNA sequence: TGTGCCATCAGATATCAGGGGTACACCGGGGAGCTGTTTTTT. The chain is built from TRBV10-3 and TRBJ2-2, with a tentative D call TRBD1 (6 bases). The CDR3 spans 14 residues. V was trimmed by 6 bases and J by 3 bases, leaving 11 bases between them. Germline assignment: CDR1 ENHRY and CDR2 SYGVKD.

This clonotype was counted many times. The V call is TRBV2, the J call TRBJ1-4; TRBD1 matches 9 bases. Germline V lookup: CDR1 SNHLY, CDR2 FYNNEI. With V trimmed by 6 bases and J by 5 bases, 7 bases remained unmatched. There are 15 residues in the CDR3. CDR3 nucleotides: TGTGCCAGCAGACTTCCCGGGACAGGGAATGAAAAACTGTTTTTT. Translation: CASRLPGTGNEKLFF. Full variable domain (outside the CDR3, taken from reference TRBV2 and TRBJ1-4): EPEVTQTPSHQVTQMGQEVILRCVPISNHLYFYWYRQILGQKVEFLVSFYNNEISEKSEIFDDQFSVERPDGSNFTLKIRSTKLEDSAMYFCASRLPGTGNEKLFFGSGTQLSVL.

This chain connects TRBV9 to TRBJ1-2, with D uncertain. Deletions cut 0 bases from V and 6 bases from J, with 12 bases between. Germline V CDR1 and CDR2: SGDLS, YYNGEE. This CDR3 is 14 amino acids long. In nucleotides, the CDR3 is TGTGCCAGCAGCGTAGATCATGAGACCCATGGCTACACCTTC. This sequence encodes CASSVDHETHGYTF.

V gene TRBV12-3 or TRBV12-4 combines with J gene TRBJ2-7; tentative D call: TRBD1 (6 bases). Trimming took off 7 bases at V and 2 bases at J, with 12 bases between the two ends. This CDR3 has 13 amino acids. The CDR3 region is CASKDRSPYEQYF. In nucleotides, the CDR3 is TGTGCCAGCAAAGACAGGTCTCCCTACGAGCAGTACTTC.

The chain carries TRBV29-1 and TRBJ1-2, with D possibly being TRBD1 (6 bases). Trimming removed 7 bases at V and 2 bases at J, with 14 bases between. Germline V gives CDR1 SQVTM, CDR2 ANQGSEA. The CDR3 sequence is 13 residues long. The CDR3 sequence: CSGYYRENYGYTF. In nucleotides, the CDR3 is TGCAGCGGATATTACAGGGAGAACTATGGCTACACCTTC.

The chain employs TRBV20-1 and TRBJ1-6; D remains ambiguous. The CDR3 is 12 amino acids. Trimming left V 4 bases short and J 6 bases short, with 7 bases between. Looked up from germline, CDR1 is DFQATT and CDR2 is SNEGSKA (reference sequence). The CDR3 is CSATGSNSPLHF. For the CDR3, the DNA is TGCAGTGCTACAGGAAGTAATTCACCCCTCCACTTT.

V gene TRBV5-4 combines with J gene TRBJ1-5, with TRBD1 matching 7 bases. The germline V gene has CDR1 SGHNT and CDR2 YYREEE (reference sequence). This CDR3 has 17 amino acids. V lost 0 bases, J lost 0 bases, and 6 bases stayed unmatched. The CDR3 is CASSLVRQGNSNQPQHF. The DNA of the CDR3 is TGTGCCAGCAGCTTGGTTCGACAGGGAAATAGCAATCAGCCCCAGCATTTT.

This clonotype was seen repeatedly, ten times or more. The chain combines TRBV5-1 with TRBJ1-1; no clear D. This CDR3 region has 14 residues. V was cut by 4 bases and J by 0 bases, with 10 bases left in between. CDR1 is SGHRS and CDR2 is YFSETQ in the germline V gene. The CDR3 loop reads CASSPVGLNTEAFF. CDR3 nucleotides: TGCGCCAGCAGCCCGGTAGGTTTGAACACTGAAGCTTTCTTT.

On this clonotype itself: A clone one base away is much larger, so this may be a read error. The chain is built from TRBV7-2 and TRBJ2-7; 11 positions match TRBD2. Germline V gene lookup returns CDR1 SGHTA and CDR2 FQGNSA. This CDR3 is built from 15 residues. V was clipped by 4 bases and J by 7 bases; unmatched bases: 9. CDR3 sequence (DNA): TGTGCCAGCAGCTGGGGACTAGCGGCACCTTGGGAGCAGTACTTC. Its protein is CASSWGLAAPWEQYF.

Note on this clonotype: Possible read error: a much larger clone is one base away. The chain uses TRBV20-1 and TRBJ2-2, with 7 bases matching TRBD1. Germline CDR1 and CDR2: DFQATT and SNEGSKA (reference sequence). CDR3 length: 15 residues. V shed 1 base, J shed 6 bases, and the junction held 8 bases outside the gene matches. In DNA form, the CDR3 reads TGCAGTGCTAGAGCATTGGCAGGGGGACCCGGGGAGCTGTTTTTT. Its translation is CSARALAGGPGELFF.

The rearrangement joins TRBV19 to TRBJ1-5, with D possibly TRBD1 on 5 matching bases. The V end was cut by 7 bases, the J end by 1 base, with 11 bases between. The CDR3 runs to 14 residues. Germline CDR1 and CDR2: LNHDA and SQIVND (reference sequence). The CDR3 nucleotides are TGTGCCAGTAAACCAGGGCTAAGCAATCAGCCCCAGCATTTT. It codes for CASKPGLSNQPQHF.

The chain joins TRBV19 to TRBJ2-5, with 8 bases lining up with TRBD2. CDR1 and CDR2 (germline): LNHDA, SQIVND (reference sequence). The CDR3 consists of 15 residues. Germline trimming cut 5 bases from V and 3 bases from J; bases unmatched to any gene: 8. The CDR3 DNA sequence: TGTGCCAGTAGTCCCCCAGGACTAGCAGAAGAGACCCAGTACTTC. Translated, it gives CASSPPGLAEETQYF.

The V gene is TRBV10-3, the J gene TRBJ2-7; 9 bases are a match to TRBD1. The CDR3 totals 16 residues. The junction had 8 bases not matched to a gene; V was cut back by 0 bases and J by 5 bases. CDR1 and CDR2 from the germline V gene are ENHRY and SYGVKD. The CDR3 here is CAISESFLQGADEQYF. In nucleotides, the CDR3 is TGTGCCATCAGTGAGTCGTTTCTACAGGGGGCTGACGAGCAGTACTTC.